This T cell receptor beta chain was retrieved from a study of blood T cell repertoires in COVID-19. At the level of the study: Collection of acute and convalescent COVID-19 samples took place in the United States, Italy and Spain. T cells, B-cell-depleted T cells, or PBMCs supplied cDNA or gDNA.

Per the authors' pipeline: Nucleated cell counts were estimated from reference gene primer amplification. Clones were read by immunoSEQ multiplex PCR, and TCRdb kept only the in-frame ones, dropping some. That table supplies the V and J calls and clone size; D and trimming were determined from the DNA. The table includes about 340,000 clones, about 88% detected once. Seattle cases were enrolled at active infection and followed longitudinally. This clonotype was obtained from a woman aged 55-69 years with COVID-19, enrolled during active disease. Sequenced material: peripheral blood.

The CDR3 is CASGLAGGREKLFF. The CDR3, as DNA: TGTGCTAGTGGTTTGGCAGGGGGACGTGAAAAACTGTTTTTT. The V call is TRBV12-5, the J call TRBJ1-4, with 7 bases lining up with TRBD1. Germline V lookup: CDR1 LGHNT, CDR2 FRNRAP. Trimming took 1 base from V and 7 from J; bases not matched to a gene: 3. The CDR3 consists of 14 residues.